The 2 T cell receptor beta chains below all came from one sample that was sequenced in a study of blood T cell repertoires in COVID-19 (dated by TCRdb to the early 2020s). Libraries were prepared through the immunoSEQ multiplex PCR assay. The table was pulled from immuneACCESS by TCRdb, which kept in-frame rearrangements only. Such tables lose some clones; where checked, under half of the loss comes from unresolved V genes, and the rest has no known cause. The sample has 150,000 to 200,000 clones on record, around nine tenths of them singletons. The ten largest clones represent around 3.5% of the sample. Sample: peripheral blood. Receptors were obtained from an older man with acute or convalescent COVID-19.

The chain couples TRBV9 to TRBJ2-5, with 9 bases lining up with TRBD1. Per the germline V gene, CDR1 is SGDLS and CDR2 is YYNGEE. This CDR3 has 15 residues. Unmatched junction bases numbered 8, after V lost 3 bases and J lost 5 bases. CDR3 in DNA: TGTGCCAGCAGCGGGGGGACAGGGCGTACGGAGACCCAGTACTTC. It encodes CASSGGTGRTETQYF.

This chain connects TRBV5-4 to TRBJ1-2; possibly TRBD1 for D (5 bases). V dropped 2 bases and J dropped 4 bases, with 9 bases sitting between them. The CDR3 is made up of 13 amino acids. Germline V lookup: CDR1 SGHNT, CDR2 YYREEE (reference sequence). The CDR3 DNA sequence: TGTGCCAGCAGCTTCGGACATTTCTATGGCTACACCTTC. Residues: CASSFGHFYGYTF.